This T cell receptor (beta chain) was recorded in a study of blood T cell repertoires in COVID-19 (dated by TCRdb to between 2020 and 2021). Study-wide context: The collaborator samples originated in the United States, Italy and Spain and spanned the acute and convalescent phases of COVID-19. The prospective study material was composed of cDNA or gDNA derived from T cells, B-cell-depleted T cells, or PBMCs. Subjects who had been exposed to COVID-19, were actively infected with it, or had recovered from it provided the deeply sampled blood TCRbeta repertoires that made up the dataset. The repertoires were made available in a free public database intended to serve as a resource for research on the immune response to SARS-CoV-2. The samples were drawn from the first 160 participants of the ongoing ImmuneRACE study and from roughly 1,300 subjects provided by 6 global collaborators. Sample metadata almost always included a de-identified subject ID, COVID-19 status, age in years and sex. Where available, HLA class I and class II types were taken from metadata supplied by the sample provider and were not determined by assay-based typing.

The paper's findings and limits, for the study overall: How much clinical and demographic metadata was included differed by source and by participant, and the metadata was provided uncurated.

The CDR3 measures 13 amino acids from cysteine to phenylalanine. Just CDR3 DNA is preserved here, 39 bases in frame from base 1. V is cut by 0 bases and J by 5 bases, and the space between the germline ends is 7 bases. As encoded in the germline V gene, CDR1 is MGHRA while CDR2 is YSYEKL. To note about this clone: Its recognized antigen is unknown. Base qualities are not at hand, and no much larger clone is one base apart.

The collaborating institutions used their own protocols to collect whole blood in K2EDTA tubes. Collaborator samples were shipped for TCRbeta analysis as frozen whole blood, isolated PBMCs, or DNA extracted from either sample type. The immunoSEQ Assay, a bias-controlled multiplex PCR, was used to amplify TCRbeta CDR3 regions from genomic DNA. Per the source publication's procedure: The number of nucleated cells in each sample was estimated by amplification of reference gene primers within the assay. To quantify the absolute abundance of each unique TCRbeta CDR3 rearrangement, sequence reads were collapsed and filtered. For each sample, productive Simpson clonality was calculated by taking the square root of Simpson's diversity index across productive rearrangements. TCRdb obtained this table from immuneACCESS and retained in-frame rearrangements with V and J assigned. These tables miss some clones; where compared with another copy, unresolved V genes account for less than half of the shortfall, and the remainder is unexplained. The V and J calls and clone size are taken from that table; D and trimming were inferred from the DNA. The sample has about 25,000 clones on record, around 82% of them singletons. The ten largest clones represent about 1.7% of the sample.

The chain is encoded by TRBV4-1 joined to TRBJ1-1; D gene: possibly TRBD1, on 5 matching bases. This TCR came from a man aged 80 or over with active or convalescent COVID-19. The sample was peripheral blood. The CDR3 protein: CASSQDRGTEAFF. The DNA sequence is TGCGCCAGCAGCCAAGATCGGGGGACTGAAGCTTTCTTT.